This T cell receptor (beta chain) was documented in a study of T-cell memory formation after mild COVID-19. Concerning this clonotype: What it binds is not known.

V dropped 2 bases and J dropped 2 bases, with 14 bases sitting between them. Per germline, CDR1 ENHRY and CDR2 SYGVKD. This CDR3 contains 16 residues. TCRdb re-called the 5' RACE reads with MiXCR, one entry per CDR3 protein. The sample lists approximately 450,000 distinct CDR3 sequences; approximately 18% were seen once. Regarding the study as a whole: Among contracting clones, CD4+ were mainly CM/EM and CD8+ enriched in EMRA.

This receptor was obtained from an adult woman who had mild COVID-19 (a few samples of this study predate the infection). Cell type and time point are not known. Sample: PBMCs or a T cell subset sorted from them (not recorded which). The genes are TRBV10-3 and TRBJ2-3; TRBD1 or TRBD2 may be the D gene (6 bases each). The CDR3, as DNA: TGTGCCATCAGTGAGGCCCTAGGGGGGATCACAGATACGCAGTATTTT. Amino acids: CAISEALGGITDTQYF.